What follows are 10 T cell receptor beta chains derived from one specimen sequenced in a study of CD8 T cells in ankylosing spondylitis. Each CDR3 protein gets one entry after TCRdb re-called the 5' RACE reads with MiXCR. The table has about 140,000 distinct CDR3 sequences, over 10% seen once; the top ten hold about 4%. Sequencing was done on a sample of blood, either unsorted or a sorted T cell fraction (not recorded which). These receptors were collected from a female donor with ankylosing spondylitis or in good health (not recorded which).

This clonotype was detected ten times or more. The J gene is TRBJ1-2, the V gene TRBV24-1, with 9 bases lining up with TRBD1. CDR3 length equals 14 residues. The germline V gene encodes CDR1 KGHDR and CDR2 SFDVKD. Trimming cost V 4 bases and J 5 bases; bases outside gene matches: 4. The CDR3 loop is CATSDPGTGYGYTF. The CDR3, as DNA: TGTGCCACCAGTGACCCCGGGACAGGGTATGGCTACACCTTC.

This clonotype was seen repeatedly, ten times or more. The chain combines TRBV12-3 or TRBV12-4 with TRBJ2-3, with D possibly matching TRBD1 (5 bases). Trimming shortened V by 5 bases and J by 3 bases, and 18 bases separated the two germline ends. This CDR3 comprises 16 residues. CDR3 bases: TGTGCCAGCAGTCCCCCGGGTGCCAAGGGGACAGATACGCAGTATTTT. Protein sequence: CASSPPGAKGTDTQYF.

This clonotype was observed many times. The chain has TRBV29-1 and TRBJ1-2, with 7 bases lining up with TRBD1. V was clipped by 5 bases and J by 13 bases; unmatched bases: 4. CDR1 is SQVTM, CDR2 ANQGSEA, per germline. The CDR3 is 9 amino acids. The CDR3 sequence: CSVYRGGTF. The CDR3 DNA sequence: TGCAGCGTTTACAGGGGCGGCACCTTC.

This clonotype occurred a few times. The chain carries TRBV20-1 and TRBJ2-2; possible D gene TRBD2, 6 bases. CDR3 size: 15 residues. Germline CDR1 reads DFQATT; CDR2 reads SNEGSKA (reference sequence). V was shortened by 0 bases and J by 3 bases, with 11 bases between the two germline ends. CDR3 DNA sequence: TGCAGTGCTAGAGATTTGCGGGGTGACACCGGGGAGCTGTTTTTT. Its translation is CSARDLRGDTGELFF.

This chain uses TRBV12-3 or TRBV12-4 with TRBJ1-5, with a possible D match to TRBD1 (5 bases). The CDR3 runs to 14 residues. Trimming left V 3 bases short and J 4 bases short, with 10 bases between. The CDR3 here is CASSFGDPNQPQHF. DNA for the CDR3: TGTGCCAGCAGTTTTGGGGACCCAAATCAGCCCCAGCATTTT.

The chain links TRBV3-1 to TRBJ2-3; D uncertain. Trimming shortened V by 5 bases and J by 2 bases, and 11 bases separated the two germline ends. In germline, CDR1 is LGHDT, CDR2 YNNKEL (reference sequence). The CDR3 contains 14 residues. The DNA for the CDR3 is TGTGCCAGCAGCTTCAAATTAATCACAGATACGCAGTATTTT. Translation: CASSFKLITDTQYF.

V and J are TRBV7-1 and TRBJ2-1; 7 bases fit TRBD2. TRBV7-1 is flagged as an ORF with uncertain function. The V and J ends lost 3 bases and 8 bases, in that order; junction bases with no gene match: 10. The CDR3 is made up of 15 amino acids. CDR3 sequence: CASSSQSGIGDEQFF. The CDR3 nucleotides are TGTGCCAGCAGCTCGCAGAGCGGGATAGGGGATGAGCAGTTCTTC.

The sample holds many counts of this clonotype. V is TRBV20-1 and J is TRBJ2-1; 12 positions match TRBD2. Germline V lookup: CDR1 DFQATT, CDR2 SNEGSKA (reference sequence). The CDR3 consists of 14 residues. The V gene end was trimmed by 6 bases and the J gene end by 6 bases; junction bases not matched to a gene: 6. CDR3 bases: TGCAGTGCAGGACTAGCGGGGATCTCCAATGAGCAGTTCTTC. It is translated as CSAGLAGISNEQFF.

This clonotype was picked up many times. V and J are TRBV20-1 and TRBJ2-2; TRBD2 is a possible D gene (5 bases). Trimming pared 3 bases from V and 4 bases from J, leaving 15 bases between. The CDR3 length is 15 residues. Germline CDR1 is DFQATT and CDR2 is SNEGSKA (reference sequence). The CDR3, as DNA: TGCAGTGCTAGTGACTCACAACGGGGCACCGGGGAGCTGTTTTTT. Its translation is CSASDSQRGTGELFF.

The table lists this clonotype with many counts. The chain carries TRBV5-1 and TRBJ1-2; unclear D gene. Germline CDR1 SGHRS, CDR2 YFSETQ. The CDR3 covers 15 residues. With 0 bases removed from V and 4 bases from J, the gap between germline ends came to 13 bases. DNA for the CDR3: TGCGCCAGCAGCTTGGACCTTCCAGTAGCCTATGGCTACACCTTC. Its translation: CASSLDLPVAYGYTF.